The clone carrying this T cell receptor beta chain was observed a few times. What it binds is not known. This sample was taken from a study of shared clonotypes between healthy human individuals. Study results and limitations: Generally, estimated richness proved larger in naive subsets than it did in memory subsets. Relative to clonotypes present in all four donors, those not shared had lower generation probabilities.

CDR1 SGHRS and CDR2 YFSETQ come from the germline V gene. The CDR3 has 13 residues. Trimming removed 0 bases from V and 3 bases from J, with 6 bases in between. Donors comprised only Caucasian adults living in Nashville, Tennessee. Each cell subset's genomic DNA was divided evenly among several immunoSEQ plates. Method: immunoSEQ multiplex PCR; TCRdb's copy keeps in-frame clones and lacks some. The data hold just under 350,000 clones, with over 70% observed a single time. The sample was memory CD4+ T cells sorted from blood. The subset here: CD45RA-negative fraction. The receptor was derived from a man under 40 in good health. The J gene is TRBJ1-2, the V gene TRBV5-1; D gene unclear. CDR3 sequence: CASSLDGYYGYTF. As DNA, the CDR3 is TGCGCCAGCAGCTTGGACGGATACTATGGCTACACCTTC.